The clone carrying this T cell receptor (beta chain) was counted once. TCRdb's table, derived via immunoSEQ multiplex PCR, lists solely in-frame clones and lacks some. This sample has more than 300,000 clones; about 87% occur once, and the top ten carry under 11%. Germline V CDR1 and CDR2: SGHRS, YFSETQ. This CDR3 region has 15 residues. Trimming cost V 5 bases and J 5 bases; bases outside gene matches: 8. This entry belongs to a study of blood T cell repertoires in COVID-19. Looking at the study overall: T cells, B-cell-depleted T cells, or PBMCs supplied cDNA or gDNA.

The sequencing sample was made of peripheral blood. This chain links TRBV5-1 with TRBJ2-1; TRBD2 matches 9 bases. This sequence originates from a woman between 25 and 40 years old with COVID-19, enrolled during active disease. The CDR3 nucleotides read TGCGCCAGCAGGCTATCTAGCGGGAATGACAATGAGCAGTTCTTC. Translating it yields CASRLSSGNDNEQFF.